This T cell receptor beta chain was captured in a study of cytomegalovirus exposure and HLA in healthy donors. Study at large: T cells numbering about 179 million yielded 90 million to 140 million unique TCR beta sequences in an earlier analysis.

The study's findings and limits: Researchers counted 180 or so TCR beta chains as cytomegalovirus-associated. A later analysis linked a missense DCLRE1C variant to TCR beta V- and J-gene trimming.

Both 60 Vbeta primers and 13 Jbeta primers went into the PCR. Clones were sequenced by immunoSEQ multiplex PCR, and TCRdb holds only the in-frame ones, with some missing. This sample has about 110,000 clones; almost 75% occur once, and the top ten carry around 7.7%. Trimming at V came to 4 bases and at J to 3 bases, leaving 6 bases not matched to a gene. The germline V gene has CDR1 SGHRS and CDR2 YFSETQ. The CDR3 length is 15 residues. Concerning this clone: Its antigen is not known.

The chain links TRBV5-1 to TRBJ2-7; the match to TRBD2 covers 11 bases. This TCR was sampled from a man aged 35 to 55 in good health and CMV-seronegative. The sequenced material came from PBMCs. The CDR3 nucleotides are TGCGCCAGCAGCAAAGGGACTAGCGGAGTCTACGAGCAGTACTTC. Translation: CASSKGTSGVYEQYF.